This record concerns one T cell receptor (beta chain) sequence. Its antigen is currently not known. No base quality values were provided; no much bigger clone lies one nucleotide off. This specimen belongs to a study of OX40 agonist ivuxolimab in advanced cancers. Background on the whole study: Ivuxolimab was an agonistic, fully human IgG2 monoclonal antibody directed against OX40 (CD134), a costimulatory receptor. A male proportion of 70% to 90% and a mean age of 60 years, ranging from about 23 to 90, were recorded for the dose-escalation cohort. The point of sequencing TCRbeta in the periphery was to test whether ivuxolimab changed TCR sequence diversity and drove clonal T-cell expansion. Three dose-escalation patients achieved partial responses, one with hepatocellular carcinoma and two with cutaneous melanoma. Patients were allowed to have had prior anti-PD-1, anti-PD-L1 or anti-CTLA-4 therapy, and approximately 40% of the dose-escalation patients had been treated with checkpoint inhibitors. Of the roughly 54 patients in dose escalation, 19 had hepatocellular carcinoma, approximately 15 had melanoma, 9 had renal cell carcinoma and 9 had head and neck cancer. Intravenous ivuxolimab was administered to patients every 2 weeks at six dose levels: 0.01, 0.1, 0.3, 1.5, 3 and 10 mg/kg. The paper reports the monotherapy dose-escalation portion (N of about 51 patients) of the phase I ivuxolimab trial. What the study reported, not specific to this receptor: Partial responders in the 0.1-3.0 mg/kg groups had among the lowest normalized peripheral clonal expansion, especially among CD8+ T cells. After ivuxolimab, CD8+ T cells had more expanded clones than CD4+ T cells on average. Which antigens the clonally expanded peripheral T cells were specific for was not determined. At doses of 0.1 to 3.0 mg/kg, clonal expansion of both CD4+ and CD8+ T cells in blood was seen between baseline and week 6. Low levels of normalized T-cell clonal expansion were also seen in some nonresponding patients.

The trial excluded patients who had a history of autoimmune disease or who were on systemic immunosuppression. Peripheral blood for TCR sequencing was drawn from every dose cohort at baseline, at cycle 4 day 1 and at cycle 7 day 1. Samples came from an open-label, multicenter, first-in-human phase I dose-escalation trial of ivuxolimab. Adults with locally advanced or metastatic head and neck squamous cell, hepatocellular, melanoma or renal cell carcinoma were enrolled in the trial. Before TCR sequencing, CD4+ T cells and CD8+ T cells from peripheral blood were sorted into separate populations. For sequencing of the TCRbeta CDR3 region, genomic DNA was extracted from the sorted cells. TCRbeta CDR3 regions were sequenced using the immunoSEQ Assay. TCRdb carries this immuneACCESS record with in-frame sequences only. Its versions omit some clonotypes, under half of them owing to an unresolved V gene in the studies checked, with the rest unexplained. The sample includes about 38,000 clones, with roughly nine tenths observed a single time. 40% to 55% of the sample is held by the ten biggest clonotypes.

Based on the germline V gene (reference sequence), the CDR1 and CDR2 sequences are PRHDT and FYEKMQ. The CDR3 sequence holds 14 residues, the cysteine and phenylalanine included. Kept here is only the CDR3 DNA, which spans 42 bases and is read in frame from base 1. The trim is 2 bases for V and 4 bases for J, with a gap of 11 bases between the germline ends. This TCR was sampled from an adult with an advanced solid tumor such as melanoma, head and neck, liver or kidney cancer. Sequenced material: CD4+ or CD8+ T cells sorted from blood, taken in a trial of the OX40 agonist ivuxolimab. Rearrangement joined TRBV13 to TRBJ1-2, and TRBD1 may be the D gene, going by 6 matching bases. The sequence in DNA is TGTGCCAGCAGCTTAACAGGGTCCAGCTATGGCTACACCTTC. Protein translation: CASSLTGSSYGYTF.